A selection of T cell receptor beta chains follows, all from one sample in a study of T cells in localized non-small cell lung cancer. Profiling relied on immunoSEQ multiplex PCR, and the TCRdb table lists in-frame clones only, not all of them. The sample holds nearly 15,000 clones, roughly 85% seen once. Source: peripheral blood, taken before any cancer treatment. Source of these receptors: a woman aged 40-69 years with stage I lung adenocarcinoma. The CDR3 runs from the conserved cysteine through the conserved F or W. The D gene is left open where the match is weak. Clone size is stated in some rows and not others, as once, few, many or a class when expanded.

v_gene	d_gene	j_gene	abundance	CDR3nt	CDR3aa
TRBV6-1	TRBD1	TRBJ1-2	-	TGTGCCAGCAGGGTGACAGGGGGCCTTAACTATGGCTACACCTTC	CASRVTGGLNYGYTF
TRBV15	-	TRBJ2-7	-	TGTGCCACCAGTCTGATTGGAGGGTCCTACGAGCAGTACTTC	CATSLIGGSYEQYF
TRBV2	-	TRBJ2-5	-	TGTGCCAGCAGTGAAACATGGGGTACGAAGGGGGAGACCCAGTACTTC	CASSETWGTKGETQYF
TRBV6-5	-	TRBJ2-1	once	TGTGCCAGCAGCCTCTTGAGCGCCGATTGGAATGAGCAGTTCTTC	CASSLLSADWNEQFF
TRBV10-3	-	TRBJ2-1	-	TGTGCCATCATTTTAGTTGACAATGAGCAGTTCTTC	CAIILVDNEQFF
TRBV7-7	-	TRBJ2-7	-	TGTGCTAGCAGCTTATTTCAGGGGGGGCGATACGAGCAGTACTTC	CASSLFQGGRYEQYF
TRBV7-7	-	TRBJ2-5	-	TGTGCTAGCAGCGATCAAGAGACCCAGTACTTC	CASSDQETQYF
TRBV6-5	-	TRBJ1-1	-	TGTGCCAGCAGTTACAGGGGGGCGACCACTGAAGCTTTCTTT	CASSYRGATTEAFF
TRBV15	-	TRBJ2-1	-	TGTGCCACCAGCGCCTCCGGGGGAGGAAGATACAATGAGCAGTTCTTC	CATSASGGGRYNEQFF
TRBV7-9	-	TRBJ2-2	-	TGTGCCAGCAGTTCCACTTGGGGGAATCCCGGGGAGCTGTTTTTT	CASSSTWGNPGELFF
TRBV5-4	-	TRBJ1-1	-	TGTGCCACATCCGCGACAGCGGGATACACTGAAGCTTTCTTT	CATSATAGYTEAFF
TRBV5-4	TRBD1	TRBJ2-7	-	TGTGCCAGCAGTTCTCCCCCGGGACAGGGCTACGAGCAGTACTTC	CASSSPPGQGYEQYF
TRBV18	TRBD1	TRBJ1-1	-	TGTGCCAGCTCACCCAGACAGGGGGGAGCCACTGAAGCTTTCTTT	CASSPRQGGATEAFF
TRBV28	-	TRBJ2-2	-	TGTGCCAGCAGCGGGGCTTTGGCACCCGGGGAGCTGTTTTTT	CASSGALAPGELFF
TRBV7-2	TRBD2	TRBJ2-1	few	TGTGCCAGCAGCTTAGGGGGGACTAGCGGGGTATATGAGCAGTTCTTC	CASSLGGTSGVYEQFF
TRBV28	-	TRBJ1-5	-	TGTGCCAGCTCTTTTCCTGTCGGACAGAACAATCAGCCCCAGCATTTT	CASSFPVGQNNQPQHF
TRBV7-9	TRBD1	TRBJ2-3	-	TGTGCCAGCAGCACAGGGGTCAGACATTCCACAGATACGCAGTATTTT	CASSTGVRHSTDTQYF
TRBV12-5	-	TRBJ2-1	once	TGTGCTAGTGGTTTGAGTATCGACAATTTATACAATGAGCAGTTCTTC	CASGLSIDNLYNEQFF
TRBV6-5	-	TRBJ2-3	-	TGTGCCAGCTTCCGTGGAGGTACGCAGTATTTT	CASFRGGTQYF
TRBV10-3	-	TRBJ2-1	-	TGTGCCACCGCTGGGACCTCCTACAATGAGCAGTTCTTC	CATAGTSYNEQFF
TRBV27	TRBD1	TRBJ2-5	once	TGTGCCAGCAGTGGGGCAGGGGGCGGAGAGACCCAGTACTTC	CASSGAGGGETQYF
TRBV18	-	TRBJ2-3	-	TGTGCCAGCTCACCGAACGGGGCTAGCACAGATACGCAGTATTTT	CASSPNGASTDTQYF
TRBV7-9	-	TRBJ2-5	-	TGTGCCAGCAGCTCCCTGGCCCCCCAAGAGACCCAGTACTTC	CASSSLAPQETQYF
TRBV30	TRBD2	TRBJ2-1	once	TGTGCCTGGAGTGGAGGAGCGGGGGCATACAATGAGCAGTTCTTC	CAWSGGAGAYNEQFF
TRBV20-1	-	TRBJ1-1	-	TGCAGTGCTAGTCCGAACACTGAAGCTTTCTTT	CSASPNTEAFF
TRBV6-1	-	TRBJ2-7	few	TGTGCCAGCAGTCCTTCCTGGGGCAGTTTGGGCGAGCAGTACTTC	CASSPSWGSLGEQYF
TRBV10-1	-	TRBJ2-2	few	TGCGCCAGCATCGCGAGGACGGTCACCGGGGAGCTGTTTTTT	CASIARTVTGELFF
TRBV6-5	-	TRBJ2-1	-	TGTGCCAGCAGGTTAGCGACGAGCTCCTACAATGAGCAGTTCTTC	CASRLATSSYNEQFF
TRBV6-5	-	TRBJ2-5	once	TGTGCCAGCAGTTACTTCGGCCCAAAAGAGACCCAGTACTTC	CASSYFGPKETQYF
TRBV19	TRBD1	TRBJ1-1	once	TGTGCCAGTAGTGACAGGGGAGGTCTCTCGGCTGAAGCTTTCTTT	CASSDRGGLSAEAFF
TRBV19	TRBD1	TRBJ2-3	-	TGTGCCAGTTCGGGACAGGGATTCACAGATACGCAGTATTTT	CASSGQGFTDTQYF
TRBV27	-	TRBJ1-1	few	TGTGCCCGACGGGGTCCCCAGGGAGACAAAAACACTGAAGCTTTCTTT	CARRGPQGDKNTEAFF
TRBV4-1	TRBD1	TRBJ1-2	-	TGCGCCAGCAGTCAAAGGACAGGGGGGCAAGGTGGCTACACCTTC	CASSQRTGGQGGYTF
TRBV9	TRBD1	TRBJ2-7	-	TGTGCCAGCAGCGTAGGAGCAGGGACAGGGGGTTTCGAGCAGTACTTC	CASSVGAGTGGFEQYF
TRBV5-6	TRBD2	TRBJ2-7	-	TGTGCCAGCAGCGACCGGACTAGCCAGTCCTACGAGCAGTACTTC	CASSDRTSQSYEQYF
TRBV29-1	TRBD2	TRBJ2-1	-	TGCAGCGTTGAAACCGTCGTAGCGGGGGGGACGGGTGAGCAGTTCTTC	CSVETVVAGGTGEQFF
TRBV5-1	TRBD2	TRBJ2-5	-	TGCGCCAGCAGCCCCTATCGGTTAGCGGGGGGCCAAGAGACCCAGTACTTC	CASSPYRLAGGQETQYF
TRBV29-1	-	TRBJ1-1	-	TGCAGCGTTGGGGGGATCCAGGGCCCTGAAGCTTTCTTT	CSVGGIQGPEAFF
TRBV2	-	TRBJ2-2	-	TGTGCCAGCAGTCCGAGGCTGACCGGGGAGCTGTTTTTT	CASSPRLTGELFF
TRBV7-9	TRBD1	TRBJ2-1	-	TGTGCCAGCAGCCTACAGGGGAATGAGCAGTTCTTC	CASSLQGNEQFF
TRBV27	-	TRBJ1-2	-	TGTGCCAGCAGCCGACAGACCAGCTATGGCTACACCTTC	CASSRQTSYGYTF
TRBV7-8	-	TRBJ1-2	-	TGTGCCAGCAGCTTAGGGGGGGAAGGGGATGGCTACACCTTC	CASSLGGEGDGYTF
TRBV5-6	-	TRBJ1-1	-	TGTGCCAGCAGCCCGTGGCAGCGACTGAACACTGAAGCTTTCTTT	CASSPWQRLNTEAFF
TRBV10-3	TRBD1	TRBJ1-1	few	TGTGCCATCAGTCGACAGGGGGCCGGATCGGGGACTGAAGCTTTCTTT	CAISRQGAGSGTEAFF
TRBV29-1	TRBD1	TRBJ1-1	-	TGCAGCGTCCACAGGGGAAAAACTGAAGCTTTCTTT	CSVHRGKTEAFF
TRBV15	-	TRBJ1-2	once	TGTGCCACCAGCCCTAGGGACGGTATCTATGGCTACACCTTC	CATSPRDGIYGYTF
TRBV5-1	-	TRBJ2-3	-	TGCGCCAGCAGCTTGCGTACGAATATCGCCACGGATACGCAGTATTTT	CASSLRTNIATDTQYF
TRBV7-6	-	TRBJ1-5	-	TGTGCCAGCAGCTTGGCACACGGACGAGATCAGCCCCAGCATTTT	CASSLAHGRDQPQHF
TRBV7-6	TRBD1	TRBJ1-2	-	TGTGCCAGCAGCTTAGGCCAGGGGGTTATCGACTATGGCTACACCTTC	CASSLGQGVIDYGYTF
TRBV19	-	TRBJ1-2	-	TGTGCCAGCCGGCAGACAGAAATCTATGGCTACACCTTC	CASRQTEIYGYTF
TRBV7-2	-	TRBJ1-2	-	TGTGCCAGCAGCCATGGGCAAAACTATGGCTACACCTTC	CASSHGQNYGYTF
TRBV30	TRBD1	TRBJ1-4	-	TGTGCCTGGTCCGGGACAGAACGTGAAAAACTGTTTTTT	CAWSGTEREKLFF
TRBV6-5	-	TRBJ1-1	-	TGTGCCAGCATAGATCCCTGGAACACTGAAGCTTTCTTT	CASIDPWNTEAFF
TRBV2	-	TRBJ1-5	-	TGTGCCAGCAGTGTGGGAGAAAATCAGCCCCAGCATTTT	CASSVGENQPQHF
TRBV4-1	-	TRBJ2-3	few	TGCGCCAGCAGCCACGGGGGCAGGGTGAATACGCAGTATTTT	CASSHGGRVNTQYF
TRBV4-1	-	TRBJ1-1	-	TGCGCCAGCAGCCACCCATATCCAAGGCTCATGAACACTGAAGCTTTCTTT	CASSHPYPRLMNTEAFF
TRBV28	-	TRBJ2-7	-	TGTGCCAGCAGATTGACAGGTCCCTCCTACGAGCAGTACTTC	CASRLTGPSYEQYF